The sequence of this TCR beta chain was determined in a study of cytomegalovirus exposure and HLA in healthy donors. Background on the study: Per a later analysis, the roughly 690 first-cohort and under 150 validation repertoires shared one platform. Overall study findings and caveats: The study designated fewer than 200 TCR beta chains cytomegalovirus-associated.

V lost 1 base, J lost 7 bases, and 10 bases stayed unmatched. CDR3 length: 17 residues. In germline, CDR1 is LGHNT, CDR2 FRNRAP. This clone has only a few counts. What it recognizes is unknown. TCRdb keeps only in-frame clones here, not all; method: immunoSEQ multiplex PCR. The data hold about 120,000 clones, with approximately 86% observed a single time. This rearrangement joins TRBV12-5 to TRBJ2-1; 10 bases map to TRBD2. Sequencing used PBMCs. The clonotype originates from a man aged 18 to 30 in good health and CMV-seropositive. CDR3 region: CASGLAVAGGPMNEQFF. The CDR3 DNA reads TGTGCTAGTGGTTTGGCCGTAGCGGGGGGCCCTATGAATGAGCAGTTCTTC.